These 13 T cell receptor beta chains came from one sample sequenced in a study of T-cell memory formation after mild COVID-19. TCRdb re-derived calls from the 5' RACE reads in MiXCR, one entry per CDR3 protein. This table has about 430,000 distinct CDR3 sequences, less than 25% appearing once. The sequencing input was PBMCs or a T cell subset sorted from them (not recorded which). The receptors here all came from an adult woman who had mild COVID-19 (a few samples of this study predate the infection). Cell type and time point are not known.

The chain combines TRBV5-1 with TRBJ2-2, with D possibly being TRBD2 (5 bases). V was cut by 0 bases and J by 1 base, with 10 bases left in between. From germline, CDR1 is SGHRS and CDR2 YFSETQ. This CDR3 has 16 amino acids. The CDR3, as DNA: TGCGCCAGCAGCTTGGTCGCTAGCAGGAACACCGGGGAGCTGTTTTTT. This gives the protein CASSLVASRNTGELFF.

The chain carries TRBV15 and TRBJ2-3; 7 bases align to TRBD2. Germline values: CDR1 LNHNV, CDR2 YYDKDF (reference sequence). Germline trimming cut 5 bases from V and 2 bases from J; bases unmatched to any gene: 4. CDR3 size: 14 residues. The CDR3 here is CATSGAGPTDTQYF. As DNA, the CDR3 is TGTGCCACCAGCGGAGCGGGGCCCACAGATACGCAGTATTTT.

This clonotype has only a few counts. This chain joins TRBV19 and TRBJ1-4; 11 positions match TRBD1. This CDR3 has 14 residues. V shed 4 bases and J 8 bases; nucleotides not matched to a gene: 3. CDR1 and CDR2 from the germline V gene are LNHDA and SQIVND (reference sequence). The CDR3 DNA follows: TGTGCCAGTAGTACCGGGACAGGGGGGGAAAAACTGTTTTTT. This translates into CASSTGTGGEKLFF. Using reference TRBV19 and TRBJ1-4 for the parts outside the CDR3, the full variable domain is DGGITQSPKYLFRKEGQNVTLSCEQNLNHDAMYWYRQDPGQGLRLIYYSQIVNDFQKGDIAEGYSVSREKKESFPLTVTSAQKNPTAFYLCASSTGTGGEKLFFGSGTQLSVL.

As for this clonotype: One end of the junction does not line up with germline, which may come from a read error. V usage is TRBV6-1 and J usage is TRBJ2-3; D gene ambiguous. Germline CDR1 MNHNS, CDR2 SASEGT. This CDR3 has 14 amino acids. In DNA, the CDR3 is TGTGCCAGCAGGGAAGGGCATAGCACAGATACGCAGTATTTT. Translated, it gives CASREGHSTDTQYF.

This clonotype was seen ten or more times. This chain links TRBV7-2 with TRBJ2-1; 8 nucleotides agree with TRBD2. V trimming: 5 bases; J trimming: 9 bases; junction bases outside the gene matches: 3. The CDR3 covers 12 residues. The V gene's germline CDR1 is SGHTA and CDR2 FQGNSA. Written as DNA, the CDR3 is TGTGCCAGCAGCCGTCGGGGGGGTGAGCAGTTCTTC. Translated, it gives CASSRRGGEQFF.

The rearrangement uses TRBV19 and TRBJ2-3; no definite D call. CDR3 size: 13 residues. The germline V gene encodes CDR1 LNHDA and CDR2 SQIVND (reference sequence). V lost 5 bases to trimming and J lost 0 bases, with 6 bases between them. The chain's CDR3 is CASSETSTDTQYF. CDR3 sequence (DNA): TGTGCCAGTAGTGAGACTAGCACAGATACGCAGTATTTT.

This clonotype was detected only a few times. The chain combines TRBV10-3 with TRBJ2-7; the D gene is possibly TRBD2 (7 bases). CDR3 length: 15 residues. Germline-derived CDR1 and CDR2 are ENHRY and SYGVKD. The V gene lost 6 bases and the J gene lost 0 bases, with 15 bases spanning the gap. The CDR3 DNA reads as TGTGCCATCAGCCGTGAGGGGGGGAGCTCCTACGAGCAGTACTTC. Translating gives CAISREGGSSYEQYF.

V usage is TRBV15 and J usage is TRBJ2-2, with TRBD1 identical over 7 bases. Germline-derived CDR1 and CDR2 are LNHNV and YYDKDF (reference sequence). The CDR3 is 18 residues long. The V and J ends lost 3 bases and 0 bases, in that order; junction bases with no gene match: 10. The CDR3 region has the DNA TGTGCCACCAGCAGGGCCCCTGACAGGGTCACGAACACCGGGGAGCTGTTTTTT. Encoded protein: CATSRAPDRVTNTGELFF.

This clonotype was found a few times. The J gene is TRBJ2-7, the V gene TRBV11-3; no clear D. Trimming removed 6 bases from V and 5 bases from J, with 8 bases in between. CDR1 SGHNT and CDR2 YENEEA come from the germline V gene. This CDR3 contains 11 residues. For the CDR3, the DNA is TGTGCCAGCAGTTATACCCACGAGCAGTACTTC. Amino acids: CASSYTHEQYF.

On this clonotype: A junction boundary mismatches the germline segment, possibly from a read error. The chain links TRBV20-1 to TRBJ1-2; D may be TRBD1 (6 bases). This CDR3 has 13 residues. Germline loops: CDR1 DFQATT, CDR2 SNEGSKA (reference sequence). Written as DNA, the CDR3 is TGCAGTGCTAGAGATGGGGGCAAGGCGGGCATCTCCTTC. It translates to CSARDGGKAGISF.

This chain links TRBV4-1 with TRBJ2-1; D gene uncertain. The V end was cut by 1 base, the J end by 3 bases, with 13 bases between. This CDR3 has 16 amino acids. Germline V gives CDR1 MGHRA, CDR2 YSYEKL. This chain's CDR3 is CASSQVATAGYNEQFF. The CDR3 nucleotides are TGCGCCAGCAGCCAAGTTGCCACAGCCGGCTACAATGAGCAGTTCTTC.

The sample holds many counts of this clonotype. This chain uses TRBV6-1 with TRBJ2-3, with 14 bases matching TRBD2. V trimming: 4 bases; J trimming: 4 bases; junction bases outside the gene matches: 1. Per the germline V gene, CDR1 is MNHNS and CDR2 is SASEGT. This CDR3 is 15 amino acids long. In DNA form, the CDR3 reads TGTGCCAGCAGTGGACTAGCGGGAGGGCCAGATACGCAGTATTTT. This gives the protein CASSGLAGGPDTQYF.

Only a few counts were recorded for this clonotype. This sequence joins TRBV7-9 and TRBJ2-7; D is uncertain. Germline CDR1 is SEHNR and CDR2 is FQNEAQ (reference sequence). The CDR3 contains 14 residues. Trimming took off 5 bases at V and 2 bases at J, with 13 bases between the two ends. The CDR3: CASSVGSPAYEQYF. The DNA for the CDR3 is TGTGCCAGCAGCGTCGGGTCACCCGCCTACGAGCAGTACTTC.